This T cell receptor (beta chain) was recorded in a study of CD8+ T cells in alopecia areata. Study-level background: Tofacitinib administration persisted for 6 to 18 months, succeeded by 6 months off drug.

RNA extraction was followed by reverse transcription into cDNA, which acted as the sequencing template. Sequenced by immunoSEQ multiplex PCR; TCRdb stores in-frame clones only, minus some. The data hold under 130,000 clones, with approximately 84% observed a single time. Treatment denoted: oral pan-JAK inhibitor, 5-10 mg twice daily. Losses at the gene ends were 4 bases for V and 0 bases for J; bases not matched to a gene: 4. Germline V gene sequence: CDR1 SGHNT, CDR2 YYREEE (reference sequence). CDR3 length: 16 residues. The starting material was CD8+ T cells sorted from blood, obtained around week 31, from a patient treated with tofacitinib. The receptor was derived from a human donor with alopecia areata. The chain is built from TRBV5-4 and TRBJ2-3, with TRBD2 matching 11 bases. Here the CDR3 DNA reads TGTGCCAGCAGCCCGGGACTAGCGGCCAGCACAGATACGCAGTATTTT. It translates to CASSPGLAASTDTQYF.